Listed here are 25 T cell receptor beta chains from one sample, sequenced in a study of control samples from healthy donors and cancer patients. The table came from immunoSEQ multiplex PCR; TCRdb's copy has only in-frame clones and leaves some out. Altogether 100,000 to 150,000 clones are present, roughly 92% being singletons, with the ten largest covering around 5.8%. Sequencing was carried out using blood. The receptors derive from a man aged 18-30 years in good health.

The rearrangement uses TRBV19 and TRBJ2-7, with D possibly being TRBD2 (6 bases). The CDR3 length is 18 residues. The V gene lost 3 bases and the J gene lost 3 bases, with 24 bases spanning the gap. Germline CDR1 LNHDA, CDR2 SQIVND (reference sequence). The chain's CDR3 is CASSMLIGGSAAVYEQYF. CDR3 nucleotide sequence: TGTGCCAGTAGTATGCTAATCGGGGGATCAGCGGCAGTCTACGAGCAGTACTTC. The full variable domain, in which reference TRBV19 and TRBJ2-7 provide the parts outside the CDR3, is DGGITQSPKYLFRKEGQNVTLSCEQNLNHDAMYWYRQDPGQGLRLIYYSQIVNDFQKGDIAEGYSVSREKKESFPLTVTSAQKNPTAFYLCASSMLIGGSAAVYEQYFGPGTRLTVT.

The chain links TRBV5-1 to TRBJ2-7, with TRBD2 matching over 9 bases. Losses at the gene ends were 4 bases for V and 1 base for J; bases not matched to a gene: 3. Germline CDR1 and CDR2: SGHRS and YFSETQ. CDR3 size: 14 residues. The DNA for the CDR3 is TGCGCCAGCAGCACGACTAGCGGATCCTACGAGCAGTACTTC. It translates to CASSTTSGSYEQYF.

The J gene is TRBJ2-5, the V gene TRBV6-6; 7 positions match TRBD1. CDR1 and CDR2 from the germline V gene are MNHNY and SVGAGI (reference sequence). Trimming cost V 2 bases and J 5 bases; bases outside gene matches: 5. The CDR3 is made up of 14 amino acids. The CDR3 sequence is CASSYNSRGETQYF. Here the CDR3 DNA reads TGTGCCAGCAGTTACAACTCCAGGGGGGAGACCCAGTACTTC.

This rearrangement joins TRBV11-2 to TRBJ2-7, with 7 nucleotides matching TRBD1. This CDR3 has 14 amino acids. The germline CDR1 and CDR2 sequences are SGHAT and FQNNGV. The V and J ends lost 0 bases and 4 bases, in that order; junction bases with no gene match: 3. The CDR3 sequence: CASSLDDRVYEQYF. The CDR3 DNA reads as TGTGCCAGCAGCTTAGACGACAGGGTTTACGAGCAGTACTTC.

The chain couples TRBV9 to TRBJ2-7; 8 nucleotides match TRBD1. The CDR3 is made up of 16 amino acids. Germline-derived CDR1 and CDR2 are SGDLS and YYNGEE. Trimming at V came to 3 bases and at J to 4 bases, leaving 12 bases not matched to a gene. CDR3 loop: CASSADVGQGVYEQYF. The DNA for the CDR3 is TGTGCCAGCAGCGCCGACGTTGGACAGGGCGTTTACGAGCAGTACTTC.

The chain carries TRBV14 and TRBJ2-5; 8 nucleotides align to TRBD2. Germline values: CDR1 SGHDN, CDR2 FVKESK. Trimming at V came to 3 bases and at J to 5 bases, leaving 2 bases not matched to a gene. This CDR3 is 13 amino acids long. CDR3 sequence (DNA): TGTGCCAGCAGCCATAGACTAGCGGAGACCCAGTACTTC. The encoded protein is CASSHRLAETQYF.

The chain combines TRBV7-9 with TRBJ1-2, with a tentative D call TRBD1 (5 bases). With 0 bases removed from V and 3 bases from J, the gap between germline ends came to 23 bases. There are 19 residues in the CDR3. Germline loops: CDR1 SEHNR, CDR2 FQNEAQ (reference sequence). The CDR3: CASSLASDPGLGEDYGYTF. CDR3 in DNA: TGTGCCAGCAGCTTAGCATCTGACCCGGGTCTGGGGGAAGACTATGGCTACACCTTC.

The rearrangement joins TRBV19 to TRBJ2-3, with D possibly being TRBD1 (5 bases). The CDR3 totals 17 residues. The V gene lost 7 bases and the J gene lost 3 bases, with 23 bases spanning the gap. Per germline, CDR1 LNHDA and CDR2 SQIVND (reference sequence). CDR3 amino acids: CASTPNRDSTLTDTQYF. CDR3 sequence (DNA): TGTGCCAGTACCCCGAACCGCGACAGTACCCTAACAGATACGCAGTATTTT.

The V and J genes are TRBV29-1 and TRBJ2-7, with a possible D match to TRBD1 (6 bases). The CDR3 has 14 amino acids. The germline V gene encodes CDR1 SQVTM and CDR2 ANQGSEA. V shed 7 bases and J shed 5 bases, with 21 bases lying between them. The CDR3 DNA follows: TGCAGCGGGTTGGGGGCCGGGACATCCCACGAGCAGTACTTC. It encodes CSGLGAGTSHEQYF.

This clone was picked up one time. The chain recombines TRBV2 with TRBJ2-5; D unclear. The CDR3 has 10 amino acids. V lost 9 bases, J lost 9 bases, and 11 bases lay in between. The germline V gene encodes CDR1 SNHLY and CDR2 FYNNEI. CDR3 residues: CASVRPPQYF. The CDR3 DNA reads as TGTGCCAGTGTGCGACCCCCCCAGTACTTC.

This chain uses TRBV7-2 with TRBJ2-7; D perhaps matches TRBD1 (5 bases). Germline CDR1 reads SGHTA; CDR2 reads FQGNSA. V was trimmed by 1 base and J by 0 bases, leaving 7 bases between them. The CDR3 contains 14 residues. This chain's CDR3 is CASSLEGFSYEQYF. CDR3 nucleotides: TGTGCCAGCAGCTTAGAGGGGTTCTCCTACGAGCAGTACTTC.

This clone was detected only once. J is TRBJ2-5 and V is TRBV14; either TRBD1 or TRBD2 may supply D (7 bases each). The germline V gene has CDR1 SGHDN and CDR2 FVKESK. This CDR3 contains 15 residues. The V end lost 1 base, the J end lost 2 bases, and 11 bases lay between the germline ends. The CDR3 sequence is CASSQAQGGQETQYF. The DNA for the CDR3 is TGTGCCAGCAGCCAAGCTCAGGGGGGGCAAGAGACCCAGTACTTC. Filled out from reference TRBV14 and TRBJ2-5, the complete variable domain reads EAGVTQFPSHSVIEKGQTVTLRCDPISGHDNLYWYRRVMGKEIKFLLHFVKESKQDESGMPNNRFLAERTGGTYSTLKVQPAELEDSGVYFCASSQAQGGQETQYFGPGTRLLVL.

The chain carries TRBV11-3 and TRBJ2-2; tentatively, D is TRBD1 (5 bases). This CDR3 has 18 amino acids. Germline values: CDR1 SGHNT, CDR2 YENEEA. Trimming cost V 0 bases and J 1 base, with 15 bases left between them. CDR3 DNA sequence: TGTGCCAGCAGCTTAGATAGGTGGCGGCAGGGGAACACCGGGGAGCTGTTTTTT. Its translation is CASSLDRWRQGNTGELFF.

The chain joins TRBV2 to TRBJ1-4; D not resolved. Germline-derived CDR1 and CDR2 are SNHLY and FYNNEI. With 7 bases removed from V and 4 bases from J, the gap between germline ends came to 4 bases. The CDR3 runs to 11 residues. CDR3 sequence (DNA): TGTGCCAGCACCCTTAATGAAAAACTGTTTTTT. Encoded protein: CASTLNEKLFF.

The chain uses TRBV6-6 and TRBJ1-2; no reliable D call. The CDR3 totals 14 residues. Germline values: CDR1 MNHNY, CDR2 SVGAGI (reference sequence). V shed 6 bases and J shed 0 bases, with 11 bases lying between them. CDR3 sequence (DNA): TGTGCCAGCAGGGAAATGAGAGCTAACTATGGCTACACCTTC. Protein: CASREMRANYGYTF.

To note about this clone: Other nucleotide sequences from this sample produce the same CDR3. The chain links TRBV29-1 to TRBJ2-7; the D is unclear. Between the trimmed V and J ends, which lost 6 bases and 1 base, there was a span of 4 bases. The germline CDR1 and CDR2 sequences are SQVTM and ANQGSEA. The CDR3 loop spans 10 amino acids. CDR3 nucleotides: TGCAGCGTGGGGTCCTACGAGCAGTACTTC. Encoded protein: CSVGSYEQYF.

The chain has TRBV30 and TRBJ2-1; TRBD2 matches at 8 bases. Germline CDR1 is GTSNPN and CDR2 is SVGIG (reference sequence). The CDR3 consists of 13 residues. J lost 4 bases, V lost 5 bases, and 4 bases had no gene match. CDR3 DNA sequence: TGTGCCTGGGAGGCTAGCGGGTACAATGAGCAGTTCTTC. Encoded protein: CAWEASGYNEQFF.

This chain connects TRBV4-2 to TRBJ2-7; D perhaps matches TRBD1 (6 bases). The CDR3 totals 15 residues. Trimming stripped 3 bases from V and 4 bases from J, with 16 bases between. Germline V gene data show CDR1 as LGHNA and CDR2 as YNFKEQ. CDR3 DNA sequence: TGTGCCAGCAGCCAGGGAGTCAGGGGCGGTTACGAGCAGTACTTC. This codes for CASSQGVRGGYEQYF.

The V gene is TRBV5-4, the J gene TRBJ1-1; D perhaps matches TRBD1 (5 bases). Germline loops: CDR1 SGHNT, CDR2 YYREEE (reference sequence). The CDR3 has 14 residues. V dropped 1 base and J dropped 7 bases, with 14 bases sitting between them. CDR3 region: CASSLPGRRNEAFF. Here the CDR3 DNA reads TGTGCCAGCAGCTTGCCGGGACGGCGAAATGAAGCTTTCTTT.

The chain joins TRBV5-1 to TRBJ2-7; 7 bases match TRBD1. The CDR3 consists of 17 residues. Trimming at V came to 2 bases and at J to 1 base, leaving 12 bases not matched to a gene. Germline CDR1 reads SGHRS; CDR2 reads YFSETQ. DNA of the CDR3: TGCGCCAGCAGCTTAAGGCCCTGGCAGGGGGTATCCTACGAGCAGTACTTC. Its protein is CASSLRPWQGVSYEQYF.

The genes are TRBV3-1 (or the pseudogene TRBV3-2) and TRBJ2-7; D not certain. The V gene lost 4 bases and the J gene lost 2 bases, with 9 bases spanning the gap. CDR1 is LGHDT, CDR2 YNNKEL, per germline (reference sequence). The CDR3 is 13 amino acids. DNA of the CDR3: TGTGCCAGCAGCCCAAGGGTAACCTACGAGCAGTACTTC. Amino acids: CASSPRVTYEQYF.

The CDR3 sequence is CASKQNYNSPLHF. The CDR3 region has the DNA TGTGCCAGCAAACAGAACTATAATTCACCCCTCCACTTT. The V and J genes are TRBV27 and TRBJ1-6; no clear D gene. The V end lost 7 bases, the J end lost 3 bases, and 7 bases lay between the germline ends. The length of the CDR3 is 13 residues. The germline V gene has CDR1 MNHEY and CDR2 SMNVEV (reference sequence).

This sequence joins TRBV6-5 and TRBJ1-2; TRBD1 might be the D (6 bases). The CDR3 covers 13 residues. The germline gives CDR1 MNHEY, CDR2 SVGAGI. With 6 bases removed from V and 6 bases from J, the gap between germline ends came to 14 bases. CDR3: CASRRTAQDGYTF. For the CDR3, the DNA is TGTGCCAGCAGAAGGACAGCCCAAGATGGCTACACCTTC.

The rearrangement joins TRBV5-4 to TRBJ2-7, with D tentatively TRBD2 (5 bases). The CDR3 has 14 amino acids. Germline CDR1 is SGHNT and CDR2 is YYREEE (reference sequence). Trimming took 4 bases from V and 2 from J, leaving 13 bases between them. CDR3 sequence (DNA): TGTGCCAGCAGCCGGGCTGGAGGAACCTACGAGCAGTACTTC. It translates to CASSRAGGTYEQYF.

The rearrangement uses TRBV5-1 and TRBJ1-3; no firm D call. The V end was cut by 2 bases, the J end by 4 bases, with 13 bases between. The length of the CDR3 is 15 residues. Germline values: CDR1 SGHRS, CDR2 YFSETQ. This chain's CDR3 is CASSFGAVVGNTIYF. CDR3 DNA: TGCGCCAGCAGCTTTGGAGCCGTTGTCGGAAACACCATATATTTT.